The 31 T cell receptor beta chains listed next were all sequenced from one sample in a study of OX40 agonist ivuxolimab in advanced cancers. Some clones are missing from TCRdb's copy, which holds only in-frame ones; the method was immunoSEQ multiplex PCR. The sample carries fewer than 100,000 clones, 85% to 90% recorded once. Sample: CD4+ or CD8+ T cells sorted from blood, taken in a trial of the OX40 agonist ivuxolimab. These receptors were collected from an adult with an advanced solid tumor such as melanoma, head and neck, liver or kidney cancer.

The CDR3 here is CASSTGGTFHNEQFF. The DNA for the CDR3 is TGCGCCAGCAGCACCGGAGGGACTTTCCACAATGAGCAGTTCTTC. The rearrangement uses TRBV5-1 and TRBJ2-1; D is possibly TRBD2 (6 bases). The V gene lost 4 bases and the J gene lost 5 bases, with 16 bases spanning the gap. This CDR3 is 15 amino acids long. The germline V gene encodes CDR1 SGHRS and CDR2 YFSETQ.

The J gene is TRBJ1-1, the V gene TRBV11-3; D gene ambiguous. The CDR3 is 14 residues long. Trimming removed 4 bases at V and 4 bases at J, with 13 bases between. CDR1 and CDR2 (germline): SGHNT, YENEEA. CDR3 in amino acids: CASSSQGSATEAFF. For the CDR3, the DNA is TGTGCCAGCAGCTCCCAAGGGTCGGCCACTGAAGCTTTCTTT.

This clone was observed a single time. The chain combines TRBV5-1 with TRBJ1-4; 9 nucleotides line up with TRBD1. Trimming removed 0 bases from V and 5 bases from J; junction bases left unmatched: 2. Germline values: CDR1 SGHRS, CDR2 YFSETQ. The CDR3 sequence is 15 residues long. As DNA, the CDR3 is TGCGCCAGCAGCTTGGCCGACAGGGGGAATGAAAAACTGTTTTTT. Translated, it gives CASSLADRGNEKLFF. Together with reference TRBV5-1 and TRBJ1-4, the CDR3 gives the full variable domain: KAGVTQTPRYLIKTRGQQVTLSCSPISGHRSVSWYQQTPGQGLQFLFEYFSETQRNKGNFPGRFSGRQFSNSRSEMNVSTLELGDSALYLCASSLADRGNEKLFFGSGTQLSVL.

The chain employs TRBV7-3 and TRBJ1-1; D call uncertain. Trimming removed 5 bases at V and 0 bases at J, with 7 bases between. Germline V gene sequence: CDR1 SGHTA, CDR2 FQGTGA. The CDR3 is 13 amino acids. CDR3 DNA: TGTGCCAGCAGCAACGGGATGAACACTGAAGCTTTCTTT. It is translated as CASSNGMNTEAFF. The whole variable domain, filled in from reference TRBV7-3 and TRBJ1-1, reads GAGVSQTPSNKVTEKGKYVELRCDPISGHTALYWYRQSLGQGPEFLIYFQGTGAADDSGLPNDRFFAVRPEGSVSTLKIQRTERGDSAVYLCASSNGMNTEAFFGQGTRLTVV.

The V call is TRBV9, the J call TRBJ1-4, with D maybe TRBD1 (5 bases). From germline, CDR1 is SGDLS and CDR2 YYNGEE. Between the trimmed V and J ends, which lost 4 bases and 3 bases, there was a span of 10 bases. The CDR3 has 14 amino acids. The CDR3: CASSSDTANEKLFF. For the CDR3, the DNA is TGTGCCAGCAGCTCGGACACGGCTAATGAAAAACTGTTTTTT.

DNA for the CDR3: TGTGCCAGCAAGACTTTAGACGGGGCGAGGGAGGGTGAAAATGAGCAGTTCTTC. It translates to CASKTLDGAREGENEQFF. The chain couples TRBV7-9 to TRBJ2-1; the match to TRBD2 covers 7 bases. Germline V gene sequence: CDR1 SEHNR, CDR2 FQNEAQ (reference sequence). This CDR3 is 18 amino acids long. V lost 7 bases and J lost 7; bases outside the gene matches: 22.

This chain joins TRBV7-2 and TRBJ2-3, with D perhaps given as TRBD1 or TRBD2 (5 bases each). The CDR3 consists of 15 residues. V was trimmed by 1 base and J by 3 bases, leaving 11 bases between them. CDR1 and CDR2 from the germline V gene are SGHTA and FQGNSA. CDR3 in DNA: TGTGCCAGCAGCTTAGATGGGGGAGCGACAGATACGCAGTATTTT. Its translation: CASSLDGGATDTQYF.

J is TRBJ2-1 and V is TRBV4-3; 9 bases align to TRBD2. The junction had 2 bases not matched to a gene; V was cut back by 3 bases and J by 2 bases. Germline lookup yields CDR1 LGHNA and CDR2 YSLEER. The CDR3 covers 15 residues. CDR3 nucleotide sequence: TGCGCCAGCAGCCAGGCTAGCGGGGCCTACAATGAGCAGTTCTTC. It is translated as CASSQASGAYNEQFF.

This clone was seen a single time. DNA for the CDR3: TGTGCCAGCAGTTTATGGGGACAGGGGAATCAGCCCCAGCATTTT. Amino acids: CASSLWGQGNQPQHF. The chain carries TRBV27 and TRBJ1-5, with 10 nucleotides matching TRBD1. CDR3 size: 15 residues. Germline lookup yields CDR1 MNHEY and CDR2 SMNVEV (reference sequence). Losses at the gene ends were 1 base for V and 4 bases for J; bases not matched to a gene: 1.

The chain is built from TRBV5-6 and TRBJ2-4; D is unresolved. Germline V gene sequence: CDR1 SGHDT, CDR2 YYEEEE. V shed 5 bases and J shed 9 bases, with 15 bases lying between them. The CDR3 has 13 residues. The CDR3 DNA is TGTGCCAGCAGGGCGCGCCAGGAAGGCATTCAGTACTTC. Protein: CASRARQEGIQYF.

The genes are TRBV5-1 and TRBJ1-5, with D unresolved. CDR1 is SGHRS, CDR2 YFSETQ, per germline. This CDR3 has 14 amino acids. V shed 0 bases and J shed 6 bases, with 10 bases lying between them. The CDR3 bases are TGCGCCAGCAGCTTGGGCGGTTACCTTCAGCCCCAGCATTTT. This codes for CASSLGGYLQPQHF.

The genes are TRBV18 and TRBJ2-2; D not resolved. CDR3 length: 13 amino acids. CDR1 and CDR2 (germline): KGHSH, LQKENI. Trimming cost V 4 bases and J 6 bases, with 9 bases left between them. The DNA of the CDR3 is TGTGCCAGCTCACGAATCCGTCCCGGGGAGCTGTTTTTT. Amino acid sequence: CASSRIRPGELFF.

This clone was counted only a few times. This chain joins TRBV6-1 and TRBJ2-7, with D perhaps matching TRBD1 (6 bases). V lost 5 bases, J lost 3 bases, and 11 bases lay in between. This CDR3 has 13 residues. Per germline, CDR1 MNHNS and CDR2 SASEGT. The CDR3 sequence: CASSLGTNYEQYF. CDR3 coding DNA: TGTGCCAGCAGTTTAGGGACAAACTACGAGCAGTACTTC.

This chain joins TRBV7-9 and TRBJ2-1; D assignment may be TRBD1 or TRBD2 (6 bases each). V gave up 1 base and J gave up 8 bases, with 12 bases separating them. Germline assignment: CDR1 SEHNR and CDR2 FQNEAQ (reference sequence). The CDR3 has 14 amino acids. As DNA, the CDR3 is TGTGCCAGCAGCTTAGTGGGGGGCCGGGATGAGCAGTTCTTC. This translates into CASSLVGGRDEQFF.

The CDR3 region has the DNA TGTGCCAGCTCACCATACGGGTCCTATGGCTACACCTTC. It is translated as CASSPYGSYGYTF. The chain carries TRBV18 and TRBJ1-2, with D unresolved. V dropped 2 bases and J dropped 4 bases, with 8 bases sitting between them. CDR1 KGHSH and CDR2 LQKENI come from the germline V gene. The CDR3 sequence is 13 residues long.

Concerning this clone itself: One junction end disagrees with the germline gene, perhaps due to a read error. The chain recombines TRBV10-1 with TRBJ1-1; D gene unclear. The CDR3 loop spans 13 amino acids. Germline V CDR1 and CDR2: WNHNN, SYGVQD (reference sequence). CDR3 in DNA: TGCGCCAGCAGTGGAGAGATTGGCGCTGAGGCTTTCTTT. Translation gives CASSGEIGAEAFF.

This rearrangement joins TRBV7-9 to TRBJ2-7; tentative D call: TRBD1 (6 bases). Per germline, CDR1 SEHNR and CDR2 FQNEAQ (reference sequence). The CDR3 sequence is 16 residues long. Trimming stripped 0 bases from V and 2 bases from J, with 14 bases between. CDR3 sequence (DNA): TGTGCCAGCAGCTTAGCGCCCGGCAGGGGAACCTACGAGCAGTACTTC. It yields the protein CASSLAPGRGTYEQYF.

The rearrangement joins TRBV7-2 to TRBJ2-1, with 8 bases fitting TRBD2. Germline V lookup: CDR1 SGHTA, CDR2 FQGNSA. The CDR3 is 17 amino acids. The V segment lost 3 bases and the J segment 2 bases; nucleotides outside the gene matches: 9. The CDR3 is CASSFSGLAHAYNEQFF. Here the CDR3 DNA reads TGTGCCAGCAGCTTTAGTGGACTAGCCCACGCCTACAATGAGCAGTTCTTC.

V is TRBV10-1 and J is TRBJ2-1; 7 positions match TRBD2. CDR3 size: 16 residues. With 4 bases clipped from V and 5 bases from J, the junction kept 11 bases outside the gene matches. Looked up from germline, CDR1 is WNHNN and CDR2 is SYGVQD (reference sequence). CDR3 coding DNA: TGCGCCAGCAGTGCAATGACTAGCCGACATCACAATGAGCAGTTCTTC. This sequence encodes CASSAMTSRHHNEQFF.

V gene TRBV18 combines with J gene TRBJ2-4; 10 bases match TRBD1. Germline V gives CDR1 KGHSH, CDR2 LQKENI. CDR3 length equals 13 residues. The trim removed 3 bases at V and 9 bases at J, leaving 2 bases unmatched. CDR3 sequence: CASSPGQGGIQYF. The CDR3 DNA follows: TGTGCCAGCTCACCCGGACAGGGGGGCATTCAGTACTTC.

V and J are TRBV5-1 and TRBJ1-2, with TRBD1 as a possible D gene (5 bases). The CDR3 consists of 13 residues. Germline loops: CDR1 SGHRS, CDR2 YFSETQ. Between the trimmed V and J ends, which lost 1 base and 5 bases, there was a span of 9 bases. CDR3 in DNA: TGCGCCAGCAGCTTGAACAGGCCTTATGGCTACACCTTC. Protein: CASSLNRPYGYTF.

The rearrangement links TRBV9 to TRBJ1-3; the D gene is possibly TRBD1 (5 bases). V was trimmed by 0 bases and J by 4 bases, leaving 17 bases between them. Germline V gene sequence: CDR1 SGDLS, CDR2 YYNGEE. The CDR3 is made up of 17 amino acids. The CDR3 sequence: CASSVAPQESSGNTIYF. The CDR3 nucleotides read TGTGCCAGCAGCGTAGCTCCACAGGAAAGCTCCGGAAACACCATATATTTT.

The J gene is TRBJ2-7, the V gene TRBV6-5, with TRBD1 identical over 7 bases. The CDR3 is 15 residues long. CDR1 and CDR2 (germline): MNHEY, SVGAGI. Losses at the gene ends were 5 bases for V and 1 base for J; bases not matched to a gene: 8. The CDR3 DNA is TGTGCCAGCAGTGCTACAGGGGTATGGTCCTACGAGCAGTACTTC. It codes for CASSATGVWSYEQYF.

V and J are TRBV18 and TRBJ2-2; D gene ambiguous. The length of the CDR3 is 13 residues. CDR1 and CDR2 (germline): KGHSH, LQKENI. V lost 2 bases and J 5 bases, leaving 6 bases between the germline ends. The CDR3 DNA is TGTGCCAGCTCACCAGAGGAGACCGGGGAGCTGTTTTTT. As protein: CASSPEETGELFF.

The sample holds one count of this clone. This sequence joins TRBV5-1 and TRBJ1-2; 7 bases are a match to TRBD1. The CDR3 spans 16 residues. Germline CDR1 and CDR2: SGHRS and YFSETQ. Losses at the gene ends were 5 bases for V and 1 base for J; bases not matched to a gene: 11. CDR3 residues: CASRPSGTDFNYGYTF. CDR3 coding DNA: TGCGCCAGCAGGCCTTCCGGGACAGATTTTAACTATGGCTACACCTTC. The full variable domain, rest sourced from reference TRBV5-1 and TRBJ1-2, is KAGVTQTPRYLIKTRGQQVTLSCSPISGHRSVSWYQQTPGQGLQFLFEYFSETQRNKGNFPGRFSGRQFSNSRSEMNVSTLELGDSALYLCASRPSGTDFNYGYTFGSGTRLTVV.

This chain connects TRBV5-6 to TRBJ1-2; perhaps TRBD1 as D (5 bases). V was trimmed by 4 bases and J by 2 bases, leaving 9 bases between them. The CDR3 consists of 13 residues. Germline V gene lookup returns CDR1 SGHDT and CDR2 YYEEEE. CDR3 sequence: CASSPGRNYGYTF. CDR3 DNA sequence: TGTGCCAGCAGCCCGGGACGGAACTATGGCTACACCTTC.

This clone was seen a few times. CDR3 bases: TGTGCCAGCAGCTTGTTCATCAGTCCAGACACAGATACGCAGTATTTT. Amino acids: CASSLFISPDTDTQYF. The rearrangement joins TRBV5-6 to TRBJ2-3; unclear D gene. Germline CDR1 is SGHDT and CDR2 is YYEEEE. The ends were cut back, 1 base at V and 2 bases at J, with 14 bases in the middle. CDR3 length equals 16 residues.

The chain joins TRBV20-1 to TRBJ1-2; possible D gene TRBD1, 6 bases. CDR1 is DFQATT and CDR2 is SNEGSKA in the germline V gene (reference sequence). The CDR3 is 11 residues long. Between the trimmed V and J ends, which lost 5 bases and 4 bases, there was a span of 8 bases. CDR3 sequence reads: CSASQGYGYTF. The CDR3 DNA reads TGCAGTGCTTCACAGGGCTATGGCTACACCTTC.

This chain joins TRBV11-2 and TRBJ2-1; D might be TRBD2 (6 bases). Germline-derived CDR1 and CDR2 are SGHAT and FQNNGV. The CDR3 sequence is 13 residues long. V lost 3 bases and J 10 bases, leaving 13 bases between the germline ends. As DNA, the CDR3 is TGTGCCAGCAGCTTTGGGACTCTTCTAGAGCAGTTCTTC. Residues: CASSFGTLLEQFF.

The V gene is TRBV19, the J gene TRBJ2-4, with 7 bases that match TRBD1. V lost 6 bases to trimming and J lost 5 bases; unmatched junction nucleotides: 10. The germline V gene has CDR1 LNHDA and CDR2 SQIVND (reference sequence). This CDR3 spans 15 amino acids. The CDR3: CASSQDRVGENIQYF. The CDR3 region has the DNA TGTGCCAGTAGCCAAGACAGGGTTGGTGAAAACATTCAGTACTTC.

The chain is built from TRBV7-2 and TRBJ2-1, with D possibly being TRBD2 (5 bases). The CDR3 is made up of 15 amino acids. The V gene lost 5 bases and the J gene lost 7 bases, with 18 bases spanning the gap. In germline, CDR1 is SGHTA, CDR2 FQGNSA. This CDR3 reads CASSVLSDLWNEQFF. CDR3 DNA sequence: TGTGCCAGCAGCGTACTTAGCGATCTTTGGAATGAGCAGTTCTTC.